This T cell receptor (beta chain) appears in the sequencing data of a study of Ad26.COV2.S vaccination and SARS-CoV-2 variants. Findings of the study overall: Breadth and depth estimates from TCRs may understate total T cell responses.

Treatment noted: 19 received Ad26.COV2.S at low or high dose, single or two shots; about 5 received placebo; per-sample allocation not given. The samples were gathered on day 63 after the first injection of vaccine or placebo. In Boston, the donor was an adult between 18-55 years of age. Assay: immunoSEQ multiplex PCR; the TCRdb copy retains only in-frame clones and omits some. In the table there are around 300,000 clones, roughly 90% of which are singletons. CDR1 and CDR2 (germline): LGHDT, YNNKEL (reference sequence). Trimming stripped 0 bases from V and 8 bases from J, with 14 bases between. This CDR3 has 16 amino acids. This clone was detected only a few times. Its antigen is unidentified.

This sequence joins TRBV3-1 (or the pseudogene TRBV3-2) and TRBJ1-6, with D uncertain. This clonotype was sampled from a person between 18 and 65 years old who received the Ad26.COV2.S COVID-19 vaccine or a placebo. The material was peripheral blood, obtained in a trial of Ad26.COV2.S vaccine versus placebo. The CDR3 nucleotides are TGTGCCAGCAGCCAAGATCTAGATCCTATATATTCACCCCTCCACTTT. This encodes CASSQDLDPIYSPLHF.